This T cell receptor (beta chain) comes out of a study of blood T cell repertoires in COVID-19. V was cut by 0 bases and J by 10 bases, with 18 bases left in between. This CDR3 contains 16 residues. The germline gives CDR1 LNHNV, CDR2 YYDKDF (reference sequence). The method was immunoSEQ multiplex PCR; TCRdb's version includes in-frame clones alone and lacks a portion of them. Found here are about 250,000 clones, 88% of them singletons; the top ten hold about 1%. The chain combines TRBV15 with TRBJ1-4; D remains unclear. The receptor's source is a woman aged 40 to 50 who had recovered from COVID-19. Sequenced: peripheral blood. The CDR3 region has the DNA TGTGCCACCAGCAGAGAGGTAGGGTTAGGGAGCCGAAAACTGTTTTTT. Its protein product is CATSREVGLGSRKLFF. Full variable domain (outside the CDR3, taken from reference TRBV15 and TRBJ1-4): DAMVIQNPRYQVTQFGKPVTLSCSQTLNHNVMYWYQQKSSQAPKLLFHYYDKDFNNEADTPDNFQSRRPNTSFCFLDIRSPGLGDTAMYLCATSREVGLGSRKLFFGSGTQLSVL.